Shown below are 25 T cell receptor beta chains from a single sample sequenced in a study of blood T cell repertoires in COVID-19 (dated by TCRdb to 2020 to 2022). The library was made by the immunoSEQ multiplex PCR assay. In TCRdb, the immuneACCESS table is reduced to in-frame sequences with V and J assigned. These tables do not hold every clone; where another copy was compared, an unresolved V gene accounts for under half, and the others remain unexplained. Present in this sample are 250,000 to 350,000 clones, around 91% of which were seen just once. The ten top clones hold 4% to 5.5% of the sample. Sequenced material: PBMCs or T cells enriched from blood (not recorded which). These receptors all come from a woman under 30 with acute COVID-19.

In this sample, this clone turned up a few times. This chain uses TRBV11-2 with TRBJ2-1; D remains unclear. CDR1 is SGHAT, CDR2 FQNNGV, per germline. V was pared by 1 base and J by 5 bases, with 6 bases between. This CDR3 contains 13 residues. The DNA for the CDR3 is TGTGCCAGCAGCTTAGCTACCAACAATGAGCAGTTCTTC. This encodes CASSLATNNEQFF.

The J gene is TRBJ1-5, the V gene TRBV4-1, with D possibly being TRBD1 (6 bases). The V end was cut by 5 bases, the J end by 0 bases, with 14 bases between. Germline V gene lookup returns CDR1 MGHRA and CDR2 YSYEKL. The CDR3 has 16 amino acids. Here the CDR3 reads CASSDTGTTSNQPQHF. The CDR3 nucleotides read TGCGCCAGCAGCGATACCGGGACAACTAGCAATCAGCCCCAGCATTTT.

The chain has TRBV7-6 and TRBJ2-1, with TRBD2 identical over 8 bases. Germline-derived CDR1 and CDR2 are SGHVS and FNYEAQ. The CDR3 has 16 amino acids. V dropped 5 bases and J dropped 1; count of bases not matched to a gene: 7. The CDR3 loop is CASSPDSGTSYNEQFF. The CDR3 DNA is TGTGCCAGCAGCCCCGATAGCGGGACTTCCTACAATGAGCAGTTCTTC.

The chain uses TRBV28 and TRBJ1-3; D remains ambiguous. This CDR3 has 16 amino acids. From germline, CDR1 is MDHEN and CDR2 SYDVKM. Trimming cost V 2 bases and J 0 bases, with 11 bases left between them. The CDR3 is CASSLETRGSGNTIYF. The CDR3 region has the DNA TGTGCCAGCAGTTTAGAAACCCGGGGCTCTGGAAACACCATATATTTT.

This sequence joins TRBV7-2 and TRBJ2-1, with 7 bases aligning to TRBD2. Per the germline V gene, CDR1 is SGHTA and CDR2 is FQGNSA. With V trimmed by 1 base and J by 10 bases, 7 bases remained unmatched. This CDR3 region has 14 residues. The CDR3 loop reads CASSLESGKGEQFF. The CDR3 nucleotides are TGTGCCAGCAGCTTAGAAAGCGGGAAGGGCGAGCAGTTCTTC. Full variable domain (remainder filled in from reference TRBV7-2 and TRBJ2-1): GAGVSQSPSNKVTEKGKDVELRCDPISGHTALYWYRQSLGQGLEFLIYFQGNSAPDKSGLPSDRFSAERTGGSVSTLTIQRTQQEDSAVYLCASSLESGKGEQFFGPGTRLTVL.

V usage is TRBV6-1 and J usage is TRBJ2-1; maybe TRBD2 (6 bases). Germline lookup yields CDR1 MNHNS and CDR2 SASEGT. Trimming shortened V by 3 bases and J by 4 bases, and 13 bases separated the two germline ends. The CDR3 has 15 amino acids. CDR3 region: CASSEWPGTYNEQFF. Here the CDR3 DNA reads TGTGCCAGCAGTGAGTGGCCAGGGACTTACAATGAGCAGTTCTTC.

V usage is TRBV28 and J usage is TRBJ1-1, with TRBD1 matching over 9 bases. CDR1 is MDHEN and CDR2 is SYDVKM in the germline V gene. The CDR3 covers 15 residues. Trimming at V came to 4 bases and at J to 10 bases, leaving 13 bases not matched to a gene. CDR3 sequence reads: CASSSTRTGVWLAFF. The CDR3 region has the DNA TGTGCCAGCAGTTCCACCCGGACAGGGGTGTGGTTAGCTTTCTTT.

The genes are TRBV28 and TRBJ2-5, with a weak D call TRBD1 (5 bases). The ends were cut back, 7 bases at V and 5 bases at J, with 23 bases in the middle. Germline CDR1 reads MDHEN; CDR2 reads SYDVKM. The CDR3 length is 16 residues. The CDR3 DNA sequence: TGTGCCAGCACCCATTATCCTCCAGGGCTCCAGGAGACCCAGTACTTC. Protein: CASTHYPPGLQETQYF. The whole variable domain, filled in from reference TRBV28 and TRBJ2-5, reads DVKVTQSSRYLVKRTGEKVFLECVQDMDHENMFWYRQDPGLGLRLIYFSYDVKMKEKGDIPEGYSVSREKKERFSLILESASTNQTSMYLCASTHYPPGLQETQYFGPGTRLLVL.

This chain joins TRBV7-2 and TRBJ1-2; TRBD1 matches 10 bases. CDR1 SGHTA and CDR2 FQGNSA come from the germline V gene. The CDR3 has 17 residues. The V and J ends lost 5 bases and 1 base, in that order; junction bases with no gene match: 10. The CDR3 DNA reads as TGTGCCAGCAGCGTGGGACAGGGGCTAGTATTTAACTATGGCTACACCTTC. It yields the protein CASSVGQGLVFNYGYTF.

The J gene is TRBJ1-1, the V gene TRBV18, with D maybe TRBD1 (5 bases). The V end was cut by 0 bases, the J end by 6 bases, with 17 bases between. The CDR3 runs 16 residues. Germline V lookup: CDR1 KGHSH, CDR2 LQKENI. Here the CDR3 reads CASSPPWGTLGAEAFF. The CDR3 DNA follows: TGTGCCAGCTCACCACCATGGGGAACCTTAGGGGCTGAAGCTTTCTTT.

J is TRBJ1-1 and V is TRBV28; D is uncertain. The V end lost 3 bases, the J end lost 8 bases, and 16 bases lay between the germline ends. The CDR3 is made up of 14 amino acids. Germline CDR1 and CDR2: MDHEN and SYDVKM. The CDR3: CASSFLRGRGEAFF. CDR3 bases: TGTGCCAGCAGTTTTTTAAGAGGGCGAGGAGAAGCTTTCTTT.

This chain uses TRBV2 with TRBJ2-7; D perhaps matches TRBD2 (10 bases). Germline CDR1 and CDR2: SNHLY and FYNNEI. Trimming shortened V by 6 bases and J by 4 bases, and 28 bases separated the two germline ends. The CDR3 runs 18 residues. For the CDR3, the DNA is TGTGCCAGCAGCGGTTCCCTCGGGACAGGGACTAGCGTTTACGAGCAGTACTTC. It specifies CASSGSLGTGTSVYEQYF.

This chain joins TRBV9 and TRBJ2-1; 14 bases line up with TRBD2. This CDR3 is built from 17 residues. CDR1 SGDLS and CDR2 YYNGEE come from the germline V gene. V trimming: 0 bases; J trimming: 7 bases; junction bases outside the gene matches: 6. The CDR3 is CASSVAAGLAGVNEQFF. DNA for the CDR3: TGTGCCAGCAGCGTAGCCGCGGGACTAGCGGGAGTGAATGAGCAGTTCTTC.

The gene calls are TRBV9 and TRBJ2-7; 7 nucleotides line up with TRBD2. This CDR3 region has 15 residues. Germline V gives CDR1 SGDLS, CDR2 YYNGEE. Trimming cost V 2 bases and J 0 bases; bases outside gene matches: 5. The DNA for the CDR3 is TGTGCCAGCAGCGTCCTAGCGGACCCCTCCTACGAGCAGTACTTC. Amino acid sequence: CASSVLADPSYEQYF. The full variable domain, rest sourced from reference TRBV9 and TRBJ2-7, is DSGVTQTPKHLITATGQRVTLRCSPRSGDLSVYWYQQSLDQGLQFLIQYYNGEERAKGNILERFSAQQFPDLHSELNLSSLELGDSALYFCASSVLADPSYEQYFGPGTRLTVT.

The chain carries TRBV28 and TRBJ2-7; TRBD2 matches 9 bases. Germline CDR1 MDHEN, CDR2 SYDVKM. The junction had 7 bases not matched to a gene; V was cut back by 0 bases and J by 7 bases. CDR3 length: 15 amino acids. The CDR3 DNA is TGTGCCAGCAGTTTATGGGGCGGGGGGGCTGTAGAGCAGTACTTC. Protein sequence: CASSLWGGGAVEQYF.

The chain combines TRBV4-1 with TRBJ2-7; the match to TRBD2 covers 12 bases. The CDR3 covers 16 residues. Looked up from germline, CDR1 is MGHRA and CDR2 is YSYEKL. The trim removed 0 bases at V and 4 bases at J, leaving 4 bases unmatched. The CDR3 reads CASSQDLTSGRYEQYF. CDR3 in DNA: TGCGCCAGCAGCCAAGATCTGACTAGCGGGAGATACGAGCAGTACTTC.

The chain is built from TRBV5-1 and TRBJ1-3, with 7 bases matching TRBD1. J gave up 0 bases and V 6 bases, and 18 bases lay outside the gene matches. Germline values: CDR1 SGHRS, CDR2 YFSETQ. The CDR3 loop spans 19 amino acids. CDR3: CASTDRLYTGASSGNTIYF. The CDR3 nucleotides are TGCGCCAGCACCGACCGCCTTTACACAGGGGCCAGCTCTGGAAACACCATATATTTT.

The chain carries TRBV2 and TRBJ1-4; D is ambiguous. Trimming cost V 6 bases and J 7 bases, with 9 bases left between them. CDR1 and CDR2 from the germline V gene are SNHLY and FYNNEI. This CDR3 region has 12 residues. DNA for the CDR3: TGTGCCAGCAGGGTCCGGGGTGAAAAACTGTTTTTT. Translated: CASRVRGEKLFF.

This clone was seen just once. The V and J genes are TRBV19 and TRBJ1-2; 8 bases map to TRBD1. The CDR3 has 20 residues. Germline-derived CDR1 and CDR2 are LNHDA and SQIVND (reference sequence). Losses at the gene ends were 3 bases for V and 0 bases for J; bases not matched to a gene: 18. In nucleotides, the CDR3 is TGTGCCAGTAGTATCGGAACGATTTGGGACAGGTCTTTTCCTAACTATGGCTACACCTTC. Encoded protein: CASSIGTIWDRSFPNYGYTF.

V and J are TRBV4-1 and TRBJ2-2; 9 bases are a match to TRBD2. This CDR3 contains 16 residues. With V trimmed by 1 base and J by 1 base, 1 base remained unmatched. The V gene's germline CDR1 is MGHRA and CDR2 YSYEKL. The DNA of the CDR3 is TGCGCCAGCAGCCAAGTACTAGCGGGGAACACCGGGGAGCTGTTTTTT. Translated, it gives CASSQVLAGNTGELFF.

Here the CDR3 DNA reads TGTGCCAGCAGCGTAGACTGGGGCAGTAATTCACCCCTCCACTTT. It yields the protein CASSVDWGSNSPLHF. This chain connects TRBV9 to TRBJ1-6, with TRBD1 as a possible D gene (5 bases). Trimming pared 0 bases from V and 6 bases from J, leaving 10 bases between. CDR1 and CDR2 (germline): SGDLS, YYNGEE. The CDR3 totals 15 residues.

As DNA, the CDR3 is TGTGCCAGCAGGACACTGGGACAGGGTATCCCTGGGGCCAACGTCCTGACTTTC. Amino acids: CASRTLGQGIPGANVLTF. The chain carries TRBV28 and TRBJ2-6, with TRBD1 matching over 9 bases. The CDR3 totals 18 residues. Trimming at V came to 6 bases and at J to 2 bases, leaving 11 bases not matched to a gene. Germline CDR1 and CDR2: MDHEN and SYDVKM.

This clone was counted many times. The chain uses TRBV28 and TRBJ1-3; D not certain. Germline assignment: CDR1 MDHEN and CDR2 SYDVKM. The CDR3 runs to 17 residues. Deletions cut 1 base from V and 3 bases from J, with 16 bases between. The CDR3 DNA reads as TGTGCCAGCAGTTTATTCCCGTACCCAACGAGTGGAAACACCATATATTTT. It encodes CASSLFPYPTSGNTIYF.

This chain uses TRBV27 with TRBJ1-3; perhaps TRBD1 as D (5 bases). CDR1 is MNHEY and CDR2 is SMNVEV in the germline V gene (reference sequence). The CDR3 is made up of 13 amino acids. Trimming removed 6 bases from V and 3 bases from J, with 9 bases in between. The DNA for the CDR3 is TGTGCCAGCAGCGGGGGGGTTGGAAACACCATATATTTT. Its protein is CASSGGVGNTIYF.

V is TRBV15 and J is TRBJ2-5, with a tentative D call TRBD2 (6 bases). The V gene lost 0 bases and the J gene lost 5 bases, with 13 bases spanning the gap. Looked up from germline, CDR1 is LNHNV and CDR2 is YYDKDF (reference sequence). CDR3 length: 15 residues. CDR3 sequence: CATSRDLRRAETQYF. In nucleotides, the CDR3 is TGTGCCACCAGCAGAGATCTCCGGAGGGCGGAGACCCAGTACTTC.